The 20 T cell receptor beta chains below were found in one sample sequenced in a study of cytomegalovirus exposure and HLA in healthy donors. The PCR made use of 60 Vbeta and 13 Jbeta primers. Assay: immunoSEQ multiplex PCR; the TCRdb copy retains only in-frame clones and omits some. The data contain about 170,000 clones, around 81% of them singletons. Sequencing was carried out using PBMCs. The receptors originated from a woman younger than 30 in good health and CMV-seropositive.

CDR3 DNA: TGTGCCAGCAGCTTGGCCAGACTAGCGGGACAGGGGACCCAGTACTTC. As protein: CASSLARLAGQGTQYF. This rearrangement joins TRBV5-4 to TRBJ2-5, with TRBD2 matching over 11 bases. The germline V gene has CDR1 SGHNT and CDR2 YYREEE (reference sequence). This CDR3 has 16 amino acids. Trimming cost V 0 bases and J 7 bases; bases outside gene matches: 8.

The V gene is TRBV6-6, the J gene TRBJ2-1; TRBD2 aligns across 7 bases. V was clipped by 6 bases and J by 7 bases; unmatched bases: 15. From germline, CDR1 is MNHNY and CDR2 SVGAGI (reference sequence). CDR3 length equals 16 residues. The CDR3 sequence is CASSPPVGGGVNEQFF. The CDR3 region has the DNA TGTGCCAGCAGCCCCCCGGTGGGGGGAGGGGTAAATGAGCAGTTCTTC.

V is TRBV19 and J is TRBJ1-5, with D unclear. V was shortened by 3 bases and J by 5 bases, with 11 bases between the two germline ends. CDR1 is LNHDA, CDR2 SQIVND, per germline (reference sequence). The CDR3 sequence is 14 residues long. This CDR3 is CASSIPFSDQPQHF. The CDR3 coding sequence is TGTGCCAGTAGTATCCCCTTTTCCGATCAGCCCCAGCATTTT.

The CDR3 sequence: CASRGRGGEYEKLFF. Here the CDR3 DNA reads TGTGCCAGCAGAGGGCGTGGGGGGGAATATGAAAAACTGTTTTTT. The chain links TRBV4-2 to TRBJ1-4; D perhaps matches TRBD1 (5 bases). This CDR3 has 15 residues. Trimming shortened V by 6 bases and J by 6 bases, and 17 bases separated the two germline ends. Germline V gene data show CDR1 as LGHNA and CDR2 as YNFKEQ.

The chain uses TRBV6-5 and TRBJ1-2; D might be TRBD1 (5 bases). V was cut by 8 bases and J by 4 bases, with 11 bases left in between. This CDR3 has 12 residues. CDR1 and CDR2 from the germline V gene are MNHEY and SVGAGI. The DNA for the CDR3 is TGTGCCAGCCTGGGGGGGGGCTATGGCTACACCTTC. This translates into CASLGGGYGYTF.

The DNA for the CDR3 is TGTGCCAGCAGCTTAGTGCGGGGGGGCCGTTTGACAGATACGCAGTATTTT. It specifies CASSLVRGGRLTDTQYF. V usage is TRBV7-8 and J usage is TRBJ2-3, with 9 positions matching TRBD2. Germline values: CDR1 SGHVS, CDR2 FQNEAQ. This CDR3 is 17 amino acids long. Trimming took 1 base from V and 3 from J; bases not matched to a gene: 8.

The V call is TRBV10-3, the J call TRBJ1-1, with D hard to call. V lost 4 bases, J lost 2 bases, and 5 bases lay in between. The CDR3 contains 12 residues. Germline V gene lookup returns CDR1 ENHRY and CDR2 SYGVKD. The CDR3 reads CAISGTNTEAFF. CDR3 nucleotides: TGTGCCATCAGTGGTACAAACACTGAAGCTTTCTTT.

The rearrangement links TRBV15 to TRBJ2-3; 9 positions match TRBD2. The trim removed 3 bases at V and 6 bases at J, leaving 10 bases unmatched. Germline V gene lookup returns CDR1 LNHNV and CDR2 YYDKDF (reference sequence). The CDR3 consists of 16 residues. The CDR3, as DNA: TGTGCCACCAGCAGCTCCCGGGCGGGGGGGCCGGATACGCAGTATTTT. The encoded protein is CATSSSRAGGPDTQYF.

The table lists this clone with a few counts. The V call is TRBV7-2, the J call TRBJ2-5; 9 positions agree with TRBD2. The CDR3 contains 14 residues. The V segment lost 2 bases and the J segment 2 bases; nucleotides outside the gene matches: 0. Germline V gene lookup returns CDR1 SGHTA and CDR2 FQGNSA. The CDR3 loop is CASSLSGGQETQYF. Written as DNA, the CDR3 is TGTGCCAGCAGCTTAAGCGGGGGGCAAGAGACCCAGTACTTC.

V usage is TRBV19 and J usage is TRBJ2-1, with D perhaps TRBD2 (6 bases). The V end was cut by 2 bases, the J end by 8 bases, with 13 bases between. The CDR3 has 14 amino acids. The germline V gene has CDR1 LNHDA and CDR2 SQIVND (reference sequence). The CDR3 bases are TGTGCCAGTAGTATAATCGGGAGCGTGGATGAGCAGTTCTTC. It specifies CASSIIGSVDEQFF.

This clone has only one observation. V is TRBV6-5 and J is TRBJ1-2; D is possibly TRBD1 (5 bases). From germline, CDR1 is MNHEY and CDR2 SVGAGI. CDR3 length equals 13 residues. V lost 4 bases and J lost 4, with 10 bases in between. The CDR3 nucleotides are TGTGCCAGCAGTTCCCAGGGTTTCTATGGCTACACCTTC. This sequence encodes CASSSQGFYGYTF.

The chain uses TRBV6-1 and TRBJ1-2; perhaps TRBD1 as D (5 bases). The CDR3 is made up of 13 amino acids. Germline V gene data show CDR1 as MNHNS and CDR2 as SASEGT. The V end was cut by 4 bases, the J end by 8 bases, with 14 bases between. Written as DNA, the CDR3 is TGTGCCAGCAGTGGGAGGGGACTTTGGGGCTACACCTTC. This gives the protein CASSGRGLWGYTF.

The rearrangement joins TRBV25-1 to TRBJ2-5; a possible D gene is TRBD2 (6 bases). Germline V lookup: CDR1 MGHDK, CDR2 SYGVNS. The CDR3 sequence is 15 residues long. V lost 3 bases, J lost 2 bases, and 13 bases lay in between. CDR3 nucleotides: TGTGCCAGCAGTGAGTATAAGGGGAGGCAAGAGACCCAGTACTTC. The encoded protein is CASSEYKGRQETQYF.

A few counts support this clone. The chain is built from TRBV7-6 and TRBJ2-2; a possible D gene is TRBD2 (7 bases). The V gene lost 1 base and the J gene lost 4 bases, with 16 bases spanning the gap. The CDR3 runs to 17 residues. Germline V gene data show CDR1 as SGHVS and CDR2 as FNYEAQ. The CDR3 loop is CASSLVSRGLGTGELFF. The CDR3 bases are TGTGCCAGCAGCTTAGTCTCGCGGGGGCTGGGCACCGGGGAGCTGTTTTTT.

The chain is built from TRBV7-2 and TRBJ2-7; 12 bases map to TRBD2. CDR3 size: 15 residues. CDR1 and CDR2 (germline): SGHTA, FQGNSA. V lost 5 bases, J lost 2 bases, and 4 bases stayed unmatched. This CDR3 reads CASSLRLAGAYEQYF. In nucleotides, the CDR3 is TGTGCCAGCAGCCTTCGACTAGCGGGAGCCTACGAGCAGTACTTC.

The genes are TRBV11-2 and TRBJ2-2; D is uncertain. Germline V lookup: CDR1 SGHAT, CDR2 FQNNGV. The CDR3 extends over 12 amino acids. Trimming left V 4 bases short and J 5 bases short, with 5 bases between. CDR3 in DNA: TGTGCCAGCAGCTCAGTTACCGGGGAGCTGTTTTTT. Translating it yields CASSSVTGELFF.

The CDR3 region is CASSPDRLTEAFF. CDR3 in DNA: TGTGCCAGCAGCCCCGACAGGCTCACTGAAGCTTTCTTT. This chain uses TRBV4-2 with TRBJ1-1, with a tentative D call TRBD1 (6 bases). The germline V gene has CDR1 LGHNA and CDR2 YNFKEQ. The CDR3 runs 13 residues. V was clipped by 4 bases and J by 4 bases, with 10 bases between them.

The chain couples TRBV19 to TRBJ2-5; D is possibly TRBD1 (6 bases). V shed 4 bases and J shed 3 bases, with 15 bases lying between them. In germline, CDR1 is LNHDA, CDR2 SQIVND (reference sequence). CDR3 length: 15 residues. In DNA, the CDR3 is TGTGCCAGTAGTAACAAAGGGACATTGGAAGAGACCCAGTACTTC. This codes for CASSNKGTLEETQYF.

The chain uses TRBV7-2 and TRBJ2-7, with 13 bases identical to TRBD2. Germline CDR1 is SGHTA and CDR2 is FQGNSA. The J segment lost 3 bases and the V segment lost 5 bases, leaving 1 base of the junction unmatched. The CDR3 runs to 14 residues. The CDR3 DNA reads as TGTGCCAGCAGCAGGACTAGCGGGGGCTACGAGCAGTACTTC. It translates to CASSRTSGGYEQYF.

The J gene is TRBJ1-3, the V gene TRBV5-4; possibly TRBD1 for D (6 bases). Germline V gives CDR1 SGHNT, CDR2 YYREEE (reference sequence). V was trimmed by 3 bases and J by 9 bases, leaving 22 bases between them. This CDR3 contains 16 residues. The CDR3, as DNA: TGTGCCAGCAGCTGGGGGCAGGGTCCAGGATTTGGCACCATATATTTT. This encodes CASSWGQGPGFGTIYF.